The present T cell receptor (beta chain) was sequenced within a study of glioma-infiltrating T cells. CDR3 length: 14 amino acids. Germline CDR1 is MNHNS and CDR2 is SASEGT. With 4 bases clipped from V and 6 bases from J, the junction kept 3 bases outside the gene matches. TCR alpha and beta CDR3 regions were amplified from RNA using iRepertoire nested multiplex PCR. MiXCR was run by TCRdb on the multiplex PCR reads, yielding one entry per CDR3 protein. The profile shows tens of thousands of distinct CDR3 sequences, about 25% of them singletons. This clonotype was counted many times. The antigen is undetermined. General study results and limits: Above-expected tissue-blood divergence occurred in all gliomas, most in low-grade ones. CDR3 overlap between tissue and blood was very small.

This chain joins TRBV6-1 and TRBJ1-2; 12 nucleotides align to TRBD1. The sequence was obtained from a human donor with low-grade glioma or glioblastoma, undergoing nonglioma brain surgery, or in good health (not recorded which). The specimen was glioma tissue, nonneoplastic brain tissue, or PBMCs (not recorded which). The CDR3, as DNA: TGTGCCAGCAGTGGGGACAGGGGGCGAGATGGCTACACCTTC. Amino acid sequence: CASSGDRGRDGYTF.